What follows are 9 T cell receptor beta chains derived from one specimen sequenced in a study of identifying expanded T cells in peripheral blood. Sequenced by immunoSEQ multiplex PCR; TCRdb stores in-frame clones only, minus some. The table includes about 91,000 clones, about 91% detected once. The source material was blood. The receptors were gathered from a person between 18 and 75 years old in good health.

This chain links TRBV6-5 with TRBJ2-7; no reliable D call. The CDR3 consists of 12 residues. From germline, CDR1 is MNHEY and CDR2 SVGAGI. V shed 8 bases and J shed 3 bases, with 11 bases lying between them. CDR3 in amino acids: CASRSVSYEQYF. CDR3 DNA: TGTGCCAGCCGGAGCGTTAGCTACGAGCAGTACTTC.

The chain has TRBV6-5 and TRBJ2-6, with D uncertain. Trimming stripped 0 bases from V and 2 bases from J, with 5 bases between. This CDR3 spans 15 amino acids. Germline values: CDR1 MNHEY, CDR2 SVGAGI. For the CDR3, the DNA is TGTGCCAGCAGTTACTCGTTGGCTGGGGCCAACGTCCTGACTTTC. This sequence encodes CASSYSLAGANVLTF.

A remark on this clone: The conserved phenylalanine or tryptophan normally closing the CDR3 is absent here, so this likely arose from a read error. The limits of the CDR3 on the DNA are not certain, so only TCRdb's listed CDR3 is given. The chain uses TRBV7-2 and TRBJ2-6; the table's D call, TRBD1, has no DNA check behind it. The CDR3 is 11 amino acids long, termini counted. From germline, CDR1 is SGHTA and CDR2 FQGNSA. The CDR3 protein is CASSLARQGST.

This chain uses TRBV2 with TRBJ2-7; no reliable D call. The CDR3 totals 11 residues. From germline, CDR1 is SNHLY and CDR2 FYNNEI. Trimming removed 4 bases at V and 9 bases at J, with 10 bases between. CDR3 sequence reads: CASSVVEVQYF. The CDR3 region has the DNA TGTGCCAGCAGTGTTGTAGAGGTGCAGTACTTC.

The CDR3 bases are TGTGCCAGCAGCTCGACCTACGAGCAGTACTTC. Translating gives CASSSTYEQYF. The chain recombines TRBV7-8 with TRBJ2-7; D gene uncertain. The CDR3 extends over 11 amino acids. Per the germline V gene, CDR1 is SGHVS and CDR2 is FQNEAQ. With 4 bases removed from V and 2 bases from J, the gap between germline ends came to 3 bases.

V gene TRBV9 combines with J gene TRBJ1-6, with unresolved D. The V and J ends lost 4 bases and 6 bases respectively, with 20 bases between them. The CDR3 sequence is 17 residues long. Germline assignment: CDR1 SGDLS and CDR2 YYNGEE. The CDR3 reads CASSTDPTTWGNSPLHF. Written as DNA, the CDR3 is TGTGCCAGCAGCACTGATCCCACAACTTGGGGTAATTCACCCCTCCACTTT.

This chain joins TRBV11-2 and TRBJ1-6; TRBD1 matches 8 bases. V gave up 4 bases and J gave up 4 bases; unmatched junction bases: 3. Looked up from germline, CDR1 is SGHAT and CDR2 is FQNNGV. This CDR3 comprises 15 residues. CDR3 DNA sequence: TGTGCCAGCAGCTCTAGGACAGGGTATAATTCACCCCTCCACTTT. Amino acid sequence: CASSSRTGYNSPLHF.

V is TRBV28 and J is TRBJ1-2; TRBD1 matches 11 bases. Germline assignment: CDR1 MDHEN and CDR2 SYDVKM. V trimming: 6 bases; J trimming: 7 bases; junction bases outside the gene matches: 4. CDR3 length equals 13 residues. The CDR3 here is CASSRTGGFGYTF. The CDR3 DNA is TGTGCCAGCAGCCGGACAGGGGGCTTTGGCTACACCTTC.

The chain is built from TRBV18 and TRBJ2-1, with D perhaps TRBD2 (5 bases). This CDR3 is built from 15 residues. V lost 2 bases and J 4 bases, leaving 12 bases between the germline ends. Germline V CDR1 and CDR2: KGHSH, LQKENI. The CDR3 region is CASSPMDRGYNEQFF. DNA of the CDR3: TGTGCCAGCTCACCAATGGACCGAGGGTACAATGAGCAGTTCTTC.